Described below is a single TCR beta chain sequence and its context. What it binds is unknown. This record comes from a study of Graves' ophthalmopathy and Graves' hyperthyroidism. TCR beta CDR3 amplification used RNA transcripts. An initial RT-PCR round employing HTBI primers preceded a second-round multiplex PCR. TCRdb processed the multiplex PCR reads anew with MiXCR; each CDR3 protein has one entry. The repertoire holds about 210,000 distinct CDR3 sequences, with 25% to 30% as singletons. Exclusion covered patients with other autoimmune diseases or uncontrolled infections (as well as pregnancy or lactation). Each diagnosis was determined on the basis of clinical symptoms, serum thyroxine, TRAb, thyroid ultrasound and orbital computed tomography. Study-wide findings and caveats: Predictions made by the model for ophthalmopathy progression reached more than 55% sensitivity and almost 75% specificity.

The receptor was isolated from a man aged 50 to 60 with Graves' ophthalmopathy. The sequenced material came from peripheral blood.

This CDR3 is CASRESGLYEQYF. The CDR3 bases are TGTGCCAGCAGGGAATCCGGACTATACGAGCAGTACTTC. The rearrangement uses TRBV28 and TRBJ2-7; D is perhaps TRBD2 (6 bases). The CDR3 consists of 13 residues. Germline V lookup: CDR1 MDHEN, CDR2 SYDVKM. V lost 6 bases, J lost 4 bases, and 13 bases lay in between.